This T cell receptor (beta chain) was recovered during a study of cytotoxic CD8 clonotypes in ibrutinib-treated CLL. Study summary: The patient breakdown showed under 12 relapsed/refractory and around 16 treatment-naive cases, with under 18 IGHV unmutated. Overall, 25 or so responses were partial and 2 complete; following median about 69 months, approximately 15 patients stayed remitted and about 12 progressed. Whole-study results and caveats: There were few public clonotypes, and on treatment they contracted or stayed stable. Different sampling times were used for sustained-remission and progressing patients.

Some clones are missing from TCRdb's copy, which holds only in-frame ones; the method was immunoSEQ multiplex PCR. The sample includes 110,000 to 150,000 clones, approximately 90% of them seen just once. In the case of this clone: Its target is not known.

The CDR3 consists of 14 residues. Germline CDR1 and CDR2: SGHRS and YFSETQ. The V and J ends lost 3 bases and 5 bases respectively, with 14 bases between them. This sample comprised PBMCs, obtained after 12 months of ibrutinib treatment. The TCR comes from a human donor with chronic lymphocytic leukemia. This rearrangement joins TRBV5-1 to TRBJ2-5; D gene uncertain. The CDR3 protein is CASSSASSAETQYF. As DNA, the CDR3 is TGCGCCAGCAGCTCCGCGTCCAGCGCTGAGACCCAGTACTTC. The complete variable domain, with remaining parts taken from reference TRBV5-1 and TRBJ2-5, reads KAGVTQTPRYLIKTRGQQVTLSCSPISGHRSVSWYQQTPGQGLQFLFEYFSETQRNKGNFPGRFSGRQFSNSRSEMNVSTLELGDSALYLCASSSASSAETQYFGPGTRLLVL.